The subject of this entry is one TCR beta chain. Its antigen is undetermined. The sample comes from a study of blood T cells in healthy people across ages. Points from the study as a whole: Any conclusive comparison of naive versus antigen-experienced cells was prevented by using unsorted PBMCs. In these data, TCR beta diversity tracked strongly with naive T cell percentage.

The second PCR ran about 6 to 12 cycles with a sample-barcoded 5' primer and J-beta primers. A template-switch adaptor with 12 random nucleotides tagged each cDNA molecule. From the 5' RACE reads, TCRdb called clonotypes with MiXCR, one entry per CDR3 protein. Among about 1.6 million distinct CDR3 sequences listed, 30% to 40% were seen once. The CDR3 is made up of 15 amino acids. Losses at the gene ends were 10 bases for V and 10 bases for J; bases not matched to a gene: 16. CDR1 MGHDK and CDR2 SYGVNS come from the germline V gene. The source is a woman younger than 45 in good health. Sequencing input: blood. This rearrangement joins TRBV25-1 to TRBJ1-6; 7 bases map to TRBD1. The DNA of the CDR3 is TGTGCCACCTCGACAGGGTTTTCAGTTAGGTCACCCCTCCACTTT. This gives the protein CATSTGFSVRSPLHF. The full variable domain, its missing parts supplied by reference TRBV25-1 and TRBJ1-6, is EADIYQTPRYLVIGTGKKITLECSQTMGHDKMYWYQQDPGMELHLIHYSYGVNSTEKGDLSSESTVSRIRTEHFPLTLESARPSHTSQYLCATSTGFSVRSPLHFGNGTRLTVT.